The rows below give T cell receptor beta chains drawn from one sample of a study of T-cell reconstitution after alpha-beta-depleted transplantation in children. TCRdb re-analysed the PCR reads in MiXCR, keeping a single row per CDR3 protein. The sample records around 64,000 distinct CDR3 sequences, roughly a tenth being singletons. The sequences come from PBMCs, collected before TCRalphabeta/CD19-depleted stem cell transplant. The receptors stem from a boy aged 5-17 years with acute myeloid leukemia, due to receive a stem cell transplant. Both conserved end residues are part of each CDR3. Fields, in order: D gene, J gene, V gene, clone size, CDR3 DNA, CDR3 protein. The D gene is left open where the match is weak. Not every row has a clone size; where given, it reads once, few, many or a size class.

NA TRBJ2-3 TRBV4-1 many TGCGCCAGCAGCCAAGAACGAGGACTAAAGGGCACAGATACGCAGTATTTT CASSQERGLKGTDTQYF
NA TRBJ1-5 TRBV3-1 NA TGTGCCAGCAGCCAAAATAGGGGCACTTACAATCAGCCCCAGCATTTT CASSQNRGTYNQPQHF
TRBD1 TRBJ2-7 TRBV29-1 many TGCAGCGTTGAAGGCGGGACAGGGCATTCCTACGAGCAGTACTTC CSVEGGTGHSYEQYF
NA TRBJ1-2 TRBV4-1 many TGCGCCAGCAGCCAAGAAGAATTCGGTAACTATGGCTACACCTTC CASSQEEFGNYGYTF
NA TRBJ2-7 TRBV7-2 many TGTGCCAGCAGTCGAAGTGGAGGGCCCCTTTACGAGCAGTACTTC CASSRSGGPLYEQYF
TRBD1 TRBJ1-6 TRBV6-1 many TGTGCCAGCAGTGAGGGACAGGGGGCGCCGTTACATCTTTATAATTCACCCCTCCACTTT CASSEGQGAPLHLYNSPLHF
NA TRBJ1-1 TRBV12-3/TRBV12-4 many TGTGCCAGCAGTCAGGACCCTGGTTACACTGAAGCTTTCTTT CASSQDPGYTEAFF
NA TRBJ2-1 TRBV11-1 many TGTGCCAGCAGCCCGAAGTGGCGGAGTGAGCAGTTCTTC CASSPKWRSEQFF
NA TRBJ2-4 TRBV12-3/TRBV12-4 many TGTGCCAGCAGTTTAGTCCTCGACCCAAACATTCAGTACTTC CASSLVLDPNIQYF
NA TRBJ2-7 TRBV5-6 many TGTGCCAGCAGCGGAGGCCTTTCCTACGAGCAGTACTTC CASSGGLSYEQYF
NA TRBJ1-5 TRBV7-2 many TGTGCCAGCAGCTTCGATGGACGGCAGCCCCAGCATTTT CASSFDGRQPQHF
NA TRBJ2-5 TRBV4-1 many TGCGCCAGCAGCCAAGTTGGGTCGGCGGACGTGGCCCAGTACTTC CASSQVGSADVAQYF
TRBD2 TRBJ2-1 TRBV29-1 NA TGCAGCGTTAAACTAGCGGGGGGGTACAATGAGCAGTTCTTC CSVKLAGGYNEQFF
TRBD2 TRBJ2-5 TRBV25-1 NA TGTGCCAGCAGTCCGGGAGGGCCTATCGAGACCCAGTACTTC CASSPGGPIETQYF
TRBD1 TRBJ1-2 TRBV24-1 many TGTGCCACCAGTGAGCCGGGACAGGGTTACTATGGCTACACCTTC CATSEPGQGYYGYTF
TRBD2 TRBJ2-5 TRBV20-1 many TGCAGTGCTGGCGGGTGGCTAGCGGGGGACGAGACCCAGTACTTC CSAGGWLAGDETQYF
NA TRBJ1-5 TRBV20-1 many TGCAGTGCTAGACCAGGGCTCGGGGGAAATAGCAATCAGCCCCAGCATTTT CSARPGLGGNSNQPQHF
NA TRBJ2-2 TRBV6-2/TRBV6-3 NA TGTGCCAGCAGTTACATCGGGGAGCTGTTTTTT CASSYIGELFF
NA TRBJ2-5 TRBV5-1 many TGCGCCAGCAGCCCTAGGACTCACCCTTGGACCCAGTACTTC CASSPRTHPWTQYF
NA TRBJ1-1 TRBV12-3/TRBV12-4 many TGTGCCAGCAGCCGACCGGTGGAGCAGGCTTTCTTT CASSRPVEQAFF
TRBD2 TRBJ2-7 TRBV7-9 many TGTGCCAGCAGCTTTTCGGGACTAGCGGAGGAAGGAGGGTCCTACGAGCAGTACTTC CASSFSGLAEEGGSYEQYF
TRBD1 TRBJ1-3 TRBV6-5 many TGTGCCAGCAGTACGCTTCCGGGACAGGGGGCTGCGAACACCATATATTTT CASSTLPGQGAANTIYF
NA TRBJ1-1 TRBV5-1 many TGCGCCAGCAGCTTCGCAGCGAACACTGAAGCTTTCTTT CASSFAANTEAFF
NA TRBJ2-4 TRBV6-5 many TGTGCCAGCAGAACTCTAGCCAAAAACATTCAGTACTTC CASRTLAKNIQYF
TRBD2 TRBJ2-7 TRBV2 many TGTGCCAGCAGTGAGGGGGGGGGTCGGAGAACCTACGAGCAGTACTTC CASSEGGGRRTYEQYF
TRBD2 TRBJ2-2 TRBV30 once TGTGCCTGGAGTGGGACTAGGGACGGGGAGCTGTTTTTT CAWSGTRDGELFF
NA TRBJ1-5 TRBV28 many TGTGCCAGCAAAAGGAATGGCGTAGAGCCCCAGCATTTT CASKRNGVEPQHF
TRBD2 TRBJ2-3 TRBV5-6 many TGTGCCAGCAGCTTGTATAGTAGCGGGGTCGCGGCAGATACGCAGTATTTT CASSLYSSGVAADTQYF
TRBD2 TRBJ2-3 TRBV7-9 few TGTGCCAGCAGTTCTCTAGCGGGAGGACGAGTTACGCAGTATTTT CASSSLAGGRVTQYF
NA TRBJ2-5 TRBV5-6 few TGTGCCAGCAGCTCACCACGTACCGGACTAAGGGAGACCCAGTACTTC CASSSPRTGLRETQYF
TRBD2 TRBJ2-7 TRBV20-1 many TGCAGTGCCCGGGGGGGAGGGCCCTTGGGACTAGGGGAGCAGTACTTC CSARGGGPLGLGEQYF
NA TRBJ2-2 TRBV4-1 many TGCGCCAGCAACGCGAACACCGGGGAGCTGTTTTTT CASNANTGELFF
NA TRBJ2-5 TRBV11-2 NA TGTGCCAGCAGCTTGGGCCGACACCAAGAGACCCAGTACTTC CASSLGRHQETQYF
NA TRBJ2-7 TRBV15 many TGTGCCACCAGCAGGGATACAGGTGACGAGCAGTACTTC CATSRDTGDEQYF
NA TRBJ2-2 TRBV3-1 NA TGTGCCAGCAGCCAACCTTCCGGACTATACATGAACACCGGGGAGCTGTTTTTT CASSQPSGLYMNTGELFF
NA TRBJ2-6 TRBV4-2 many TGTGCCAGCAGCCTGACACTTTCAGGGGCCAACGTCCTGACTTTC CASSLTLSGANVLTF
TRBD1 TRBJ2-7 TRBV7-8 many TGTGCCAGCACCTTGACAGGGTCTCCCTACGAGCAGTACTTC CASTLTGSPYEQYF
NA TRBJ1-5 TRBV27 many TGTGCCAGCAGCCTGGACCGATTTAGCAATCAGCCCCAGCATTTT CASSLDRFSNQPQHF
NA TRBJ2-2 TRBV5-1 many TGCGCCAGCAGCGGCTACGCGAACACCGGGGAGCTGTTTTTT CASSGYANTGELFF
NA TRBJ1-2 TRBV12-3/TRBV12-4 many TGTGCCAGCAGTCCGGCGGGGGCGCATGGCTACACCTTC CASSPAGAHGYTF
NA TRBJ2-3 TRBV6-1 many TGTGCCAGCAGGAAGGAGAGCACAGATACGCAGTATTTT CASRKESTDTQYF
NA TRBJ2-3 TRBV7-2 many TGTGCCAGCAGCTTCTCTGAACAGACAGATACGCAGTATTTT CASSFSEQTDTQYF
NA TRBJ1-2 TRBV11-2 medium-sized TGTGCCAGCAGCTTAGGTCCAGGGCACTATGGCTACACCTTC CASSLGPGHYGYTF
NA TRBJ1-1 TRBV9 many TGTGCCAGCAGCACGGGGGGGGTAGGCACTGAAGCTTTCTTT CASSTGGVGTEAFF